This TCR beta chain was observed in a study of shared clonotypes between healthy human individuals. Deep level was the assay's run setting. Libraries were prepared by immunoSEQ multiplex PCR; TCRdb keeps only in-frame clonotypes and omits some of them. The sample shows about 480,000 clones, about four fifths of them seen only once. This clone was found once. The origin of this receptor is a woman in her 40s in good health. Some clones in this sample may be carry-over from other donors' samples. Sequenced input: PBMCs.

The DNA for the CDR3 is TGCGCCAGCAGCTTGGCGGCTAGCGGGAGGCAGACCCAGTACTTC. This translates into CASSLAASGRQTQYF. The chain combines TRBV5-1 with TRBJ2-5, with 11 bases aligning to TRBD2. The ends lost 0 bases at V and 6 bases at J; junction bases unmatched: 4. CDR1 SGHRS and CDR2 YFSETQ come from the germline V gene. The CDR3 spans 15 residues.